The 15 T cell receptor beta chains below were found in one sample sequenced in a study of cytotoxic CD8 clonotypes in ibrutinib-treated CLL. The protocol was immunoSEQ multiplex PCR, while the TCRdb copy is restricted to in-frame clones and leaves out a portion. The sample has under 300,000 clones, 70% seen once; the top ten hold over 15%. The material sequenced was PBMCs, taken after 24 months of ibrutinib treatment. The receptors stem from a human donor with chronic lymphocytic leukemia.

This clone was observed a few times. The rearrangement uses TRBV12-5 and TRBJ2-3, with TRBD1 matching over 7 bases. CDR1 is LGHNT, CDR2 FRNRAP, per germline. With V trimmed by 3 bases and J by 6 bases, 6 bases remained unmatched. This CDR3 is built from 14 residues. CDR3 nucleotides: TGTGCTAGTGGTTTCGACAGGGCTTCTGATACGCAGTATTTT. Its translation: CASGFDRASDTQYF.

The chain joins TRBV5-1 to TRBJ2-3; the D call may be TRBD1 or TRBD2 (6 bases each). CDR1 and CDR2 (germline): SGHRS, YFSETQ. This CDR3 has 16 residues. Between the trimmed V and J ends, which lost 1 base and 2 bases, there was a span of 14 bases. For the CDR3, the DNA is TGCGCCAGCAGCTTGAGAGCGGAGGGGGTCACAGATACGCAGTATTTT. Amino acids: CASSLRAEGVTDTQYF.

V gene TRBV5-1 combines with J gene TRBJ1-2; 11 bases fit TRBD1. This CDR3 comprises 15 residues. With V trimmed by 4 bases and J by 4 bases, 6 bases remained unmatched. Looked up from germline, CDR1 is SGHRS and CDR2 is YFSETQ. CDR3 DNA sequence: TGCGCCAGCAGCCTAGGACAGGGGGCTTCCTATGGCTACACCTTC. This translates into CASSLGQGASYGYTF.

The chain couples TRBV30 to TRBJ2-7; D gene ambiguous. The germline V gene encodes CDR1 GTSNPN and CDR2 SVGIG (reference sequence). The CDR3 has 13 residues. The V and J ends lost 4 bases and 4 bases respectively, with 14 bases between them. This CDR3 reads CAWKRVLGYEQYF. In DNA, the CDR3 is TGTGCCTGGAAAAGAGTTTTGGGATACGAGCAGTACTTC.

The V call is TRBV4-3, the J call TRBJ2-7; D is undetermined. The length of the CDR3 is 13 residues. V lost 3 bases, J lost 2 bases, and 8 bases lay in between. CDR1 and CDR2 from the germline V gene are LGHNA and YSLEER. CDR3 coding DNA: TGCGCCAGCAGCCATGGGCCGACCTACGAGCAGTACTTC. Translated: CASSHGPTYEQYF.

The chain has TRBV7-6 and TRBJ2-6; 9 bases are a match to TRBD1. Germline V gives CDR1 SGHVS, CDR2 FNYEAQ. The CDR3 loop spans 18 amino acids. Trimming cost V 1 base and J 3 bases; bases outside gene matches: 7. The DNA for the CDR3 is TGTGCCAGCAGCTTAGACCCACAGGGGGCATATGGGGCCAACGTCCTGACTTTC. This translates into CASSLDPQGAYGANVLTF. Full variable domain (remainder filled in from reference TRBV7-6 and TRBJ2-6): GAGVSQSPRYKVTKRGQDVALRCDPISGHVSLYWYRQALGQGPEFLTYFNYEAQQDKSGLPNDRFSAERPEGSISTLTIQRTEQRDSAMYRCASSLDPQGAYGANVLTFGAGSRLTVL.

This chain connects TRBV4-1 to TRBJ1-2; no firm D call. Germline CDR1 is MGHRA and CDR2 is YSYEKL. This CDR3 is built from 16 residues. Trimming took off 0 bases at V and 7 bases at J, with 18 bases between the two ends. The DNA of the CDR3 is TGCGCCAGCAGCCAAGAAGGGAGGCAGGAGGGTGTTGGCTACACCTTC. Protein product: CASSQEGRQEGVGYTF.

The chain is built from TRBV27 and TRBJ2-3; 10 bases agree with TRBD2. Germline assignment: CDR1 MNHEY and CDR2 SMNVEV (reference sequence). V was pared by 3 bases and J by 4 bases, with 1 base of the junction left unmatched. CDR3 length equals 14 residues. CDR3: CASSFSGRSDTQYF. In DNA, the CDR3 is TGTGCCAGCAGTTTTAGCGGGAGGTCAGATACGCAGTATTTT.

The V gene is TRBV9, the J gene TRBJ2-5; no clear D. The CDR3 is made up of 14 amino acids. Germline V CDR1 and CDR2: SGDLS, YYNGEE. V was shortened by 3 bases and J by 2 bases, with 11 bases between the two germline ends. For the CDR3, the DNA is TGTGCCAGCAGCGAAGGCCCCCTACAAGAGACCCAGTACTTC. This gives the protein CASSEGPLQETQYF.

The CDR3 DNA reads as TGTGCCAGCAGCTTCAGGGGGCAAAATGAGCAGTTCTTC. This sequence encodes CASSFRGQNEQFF. The V gene is TRBV7-3, the J gene TRBJ2-1; TRBD1 matches at 8 bases. V lost 3 bases to trimming and J lost 7 bases; unmatched junction nucleotides: 2. The length of the CDR3 is 13 residues. CDR1 SGHTA and CDR2 FQGTGA come from the germline V gene.

This sequence joins TRBV7-3 and TRBJ2-5; D could derive from TRBD1 or TRBD2 (5 bases each). There are 14 residues in the CDR3. Trimming left V 2 bases short and J 1 base short, with 8 bases between. Germline-derived CDR1 and CDR2 are SGHTA and FQGTGA. CDR3 in DNA: TGTGCCAGCAGCTTATCGGGGACCCAAGAGACCCAGTACTTC. This encodes CASSLSGTQETQYF.

The chain is built from TRBV27 and TRBJ2-2; TRBD1 matches at 8 bases. The CDR3 covers 15 residues. In germline, CDR1 is MNHEY, CDR2 SMNVEV (reference sequence). The J segment lost 6 bases and the V segment lost 7 bases, leaving 10 bases of the junction unmatched. CDR3 residues: CASTPVTTGAGELFF. The CDR3 DNA reads as TGTGCCAGCACCCCGGTCACGACAGGGGCCGGGGAGCTGTTTTTT.

The chain uses TRBV30 and TRBJ2-7, with D uncertain. CDR1 and CDR2 (germline): GTSNPN, SVGIG (reference sequence). The CDR3 extends over 12 amino acids. Trimming cost V 5 bases and J 1 base, with 9 bases left between them. The CDR3: CAWGVFSYEQYF. For the CDR3, the DNA is TGTGCCTGGGGGGTCTTTTCCTACGAGCAGTACTTC.

The genes are TRBV7-2 and TRBJ1-2, with D possibly being TRBD1 (6 bases). Germline V gene sequence: CDR1 SGHTA, CDR2 FQGNSA. V was clipped by 4 bases and J by 4 bases, with 28 bases between them. The CDR3 covers 19 residues. The chain's CDR3 is CASSSPSQGTVQGAYGYTF. The CDR3 DNA reads as TGTGCCAGCAGCTCCCCATCCCAGGGGACGGTTCAAGGAGCCTATGGCTACACCTTC.

The genes are TRBV6-4 and TRBJ2-7; D gene ambiguous. Germline loops: CDR1 MRHNA, CDR2 SNTAGT. V was pared by 6 bases and J by 2 bases, with 14 bases between. This CDR3 is built from 14 residues. This CDR3 is CASRQAKATYEQYF. CDR3 DNA sequence: TGTGCCAGCAGGCAAGCAAAGGCCACCTACGAGCAGTACTTC.